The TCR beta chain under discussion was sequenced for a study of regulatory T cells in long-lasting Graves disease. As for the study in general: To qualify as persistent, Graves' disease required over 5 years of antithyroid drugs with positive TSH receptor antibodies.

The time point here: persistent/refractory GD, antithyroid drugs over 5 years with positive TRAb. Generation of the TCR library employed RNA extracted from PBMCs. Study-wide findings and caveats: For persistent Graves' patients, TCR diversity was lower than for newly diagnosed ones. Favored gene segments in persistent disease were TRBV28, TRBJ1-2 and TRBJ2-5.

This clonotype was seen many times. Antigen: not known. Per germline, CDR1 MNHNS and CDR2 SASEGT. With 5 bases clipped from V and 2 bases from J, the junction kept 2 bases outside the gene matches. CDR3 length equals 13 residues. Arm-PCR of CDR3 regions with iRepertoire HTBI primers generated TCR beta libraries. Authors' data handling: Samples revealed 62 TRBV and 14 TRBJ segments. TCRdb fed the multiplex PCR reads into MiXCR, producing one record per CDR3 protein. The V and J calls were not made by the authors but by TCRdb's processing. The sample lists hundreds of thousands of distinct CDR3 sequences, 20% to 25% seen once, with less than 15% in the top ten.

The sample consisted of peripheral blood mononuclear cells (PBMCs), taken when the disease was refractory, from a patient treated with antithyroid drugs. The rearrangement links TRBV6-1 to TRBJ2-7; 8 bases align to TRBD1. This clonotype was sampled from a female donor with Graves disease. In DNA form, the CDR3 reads TGTGCCAGCAGTATGGGACAGGCCTACGAGCAGTACTTC. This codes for CASSMGQAYEQYF.